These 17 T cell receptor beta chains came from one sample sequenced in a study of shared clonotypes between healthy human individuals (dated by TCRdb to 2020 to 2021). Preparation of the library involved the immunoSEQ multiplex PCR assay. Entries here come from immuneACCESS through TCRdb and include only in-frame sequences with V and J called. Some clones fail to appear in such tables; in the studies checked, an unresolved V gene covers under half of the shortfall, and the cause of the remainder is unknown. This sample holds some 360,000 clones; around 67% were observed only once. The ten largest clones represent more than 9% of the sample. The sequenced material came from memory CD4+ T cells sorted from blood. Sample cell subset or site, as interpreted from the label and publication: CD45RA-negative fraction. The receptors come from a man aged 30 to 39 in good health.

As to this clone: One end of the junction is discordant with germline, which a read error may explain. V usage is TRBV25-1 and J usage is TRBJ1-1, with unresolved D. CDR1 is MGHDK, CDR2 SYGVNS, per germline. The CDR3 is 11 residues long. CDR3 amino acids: CASSGSARWVF. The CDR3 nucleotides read TGTGCCAGCAGTGGGTCCGCGAGGTGGGTCTTT.

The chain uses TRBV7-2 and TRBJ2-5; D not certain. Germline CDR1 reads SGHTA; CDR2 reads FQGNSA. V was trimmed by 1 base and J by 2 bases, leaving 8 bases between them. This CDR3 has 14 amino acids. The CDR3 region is CASSLGQAQETQYF. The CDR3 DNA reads TGTGCCAGCAGCTTAGGGCAGGCTCAAGAGACCCAGTACTTC.

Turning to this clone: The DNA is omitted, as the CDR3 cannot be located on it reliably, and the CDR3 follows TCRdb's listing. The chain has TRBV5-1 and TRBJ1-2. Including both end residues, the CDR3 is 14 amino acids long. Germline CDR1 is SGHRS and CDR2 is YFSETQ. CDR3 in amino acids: CASSFGSGNYGYTF.

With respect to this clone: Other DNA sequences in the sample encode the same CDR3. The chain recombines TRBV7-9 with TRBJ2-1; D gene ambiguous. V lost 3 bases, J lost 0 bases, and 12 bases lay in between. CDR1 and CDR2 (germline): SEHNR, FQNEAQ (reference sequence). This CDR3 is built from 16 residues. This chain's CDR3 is CASSLGGPSSYNEQFF. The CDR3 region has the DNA TGTGCCAGCAGCTTGGGCGGACCAAGCTCCTACAATGAGCAGTTCTTC.

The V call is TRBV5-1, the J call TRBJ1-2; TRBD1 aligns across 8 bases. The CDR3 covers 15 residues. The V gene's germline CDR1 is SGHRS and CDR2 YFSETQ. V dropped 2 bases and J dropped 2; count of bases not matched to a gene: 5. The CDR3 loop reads CASSLGRTGNYGYTF. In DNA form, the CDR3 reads TGCGCCAGCAGCTTAGGGCGGACAGGGAACTATGGCTACACCTTC.

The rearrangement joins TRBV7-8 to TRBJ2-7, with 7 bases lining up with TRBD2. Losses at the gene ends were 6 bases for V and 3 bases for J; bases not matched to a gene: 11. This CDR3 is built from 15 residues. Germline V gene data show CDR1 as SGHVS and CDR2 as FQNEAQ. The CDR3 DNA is TGTGCCAGCAGGCCACCCGGGACTAATAACTACGAGCAGTACTTC. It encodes CASRPPGTNNYEQYF.

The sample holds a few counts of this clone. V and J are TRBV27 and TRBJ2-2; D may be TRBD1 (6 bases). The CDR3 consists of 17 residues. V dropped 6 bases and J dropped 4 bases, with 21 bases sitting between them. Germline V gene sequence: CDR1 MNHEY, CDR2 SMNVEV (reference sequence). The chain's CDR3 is CASSLGATGPSTGELFF. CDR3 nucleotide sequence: TGTGCCAGCAGCTTGGGGGCGACAGGACCCAGCACCGGGGAGCTGTTTTTT.

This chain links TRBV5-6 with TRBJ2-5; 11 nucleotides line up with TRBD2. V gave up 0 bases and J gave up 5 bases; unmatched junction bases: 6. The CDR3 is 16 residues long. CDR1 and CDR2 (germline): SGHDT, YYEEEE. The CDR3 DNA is TGTGCCAGCAGCTTGGACCTAGCGGGAGGTACGGAGACCCAGTACTTC. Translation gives CASSLDLAGGTETQYF.

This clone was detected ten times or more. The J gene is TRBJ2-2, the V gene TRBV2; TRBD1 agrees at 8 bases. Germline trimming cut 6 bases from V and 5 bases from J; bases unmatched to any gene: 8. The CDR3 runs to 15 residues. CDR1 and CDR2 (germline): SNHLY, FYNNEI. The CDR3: CASRRDRSETGELFF. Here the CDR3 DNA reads TGTGCCAGCAGAAGGGACAGGTCGGAGACCGGGGAGCTGTTTTTT. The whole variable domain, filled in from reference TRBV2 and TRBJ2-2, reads EPEVTQTPSHQVTQMGQEVILRCVPISNHLYFYWYRQILGQKVEFLVSFYNNEISEKSEIFDDQFSVERPDGSNFTLKIRSTKLEDSAMYFCASRRDRSETGELFFGEGSRLTVL.

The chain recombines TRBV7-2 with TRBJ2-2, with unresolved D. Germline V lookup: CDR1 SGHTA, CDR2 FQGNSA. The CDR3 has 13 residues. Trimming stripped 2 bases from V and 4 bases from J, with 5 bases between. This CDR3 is CASSLSRTGELFF. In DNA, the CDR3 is TGTGCCAGCAGCTTAAGTCGCACCGGGGAGCTGTTTTTT.

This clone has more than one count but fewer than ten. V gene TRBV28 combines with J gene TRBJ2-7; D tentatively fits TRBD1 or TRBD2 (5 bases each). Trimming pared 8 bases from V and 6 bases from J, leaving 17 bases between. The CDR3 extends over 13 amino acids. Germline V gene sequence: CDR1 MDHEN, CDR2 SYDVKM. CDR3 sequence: CASWGGPGREQYF. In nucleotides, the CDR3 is TGTGCCAGCTGGGGCGGACCGGGGCGCGAGCAGTACTTC.

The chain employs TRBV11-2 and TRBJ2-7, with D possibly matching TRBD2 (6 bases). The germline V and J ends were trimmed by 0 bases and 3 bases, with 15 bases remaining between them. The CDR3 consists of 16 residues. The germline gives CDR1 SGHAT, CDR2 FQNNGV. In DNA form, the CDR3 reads TGTGCCAGCAGCTTAGACCAGCGGGTGGGCGGCTACGAGCAGTACTTC. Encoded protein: CASSLDQRVGGYEQYF.

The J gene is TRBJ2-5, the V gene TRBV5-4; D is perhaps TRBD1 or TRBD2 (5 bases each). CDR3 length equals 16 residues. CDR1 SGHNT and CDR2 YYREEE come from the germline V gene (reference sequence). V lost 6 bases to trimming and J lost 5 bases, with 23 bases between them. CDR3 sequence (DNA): TGTGCCAGCAATATCGGGGCGTCGGGGTTATGGGAGACCCAGTACTTC. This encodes CASNIGASGLWETQYF.

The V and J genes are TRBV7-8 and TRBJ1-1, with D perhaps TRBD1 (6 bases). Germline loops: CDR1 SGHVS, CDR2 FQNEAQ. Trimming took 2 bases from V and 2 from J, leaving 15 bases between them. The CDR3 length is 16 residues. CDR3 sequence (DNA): TGTGCCAGCAGCTTAAGATCGCAGGGGTTAAACACTGAAGCTTTCTTT. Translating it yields CASSLRSQGLNTEAFF.

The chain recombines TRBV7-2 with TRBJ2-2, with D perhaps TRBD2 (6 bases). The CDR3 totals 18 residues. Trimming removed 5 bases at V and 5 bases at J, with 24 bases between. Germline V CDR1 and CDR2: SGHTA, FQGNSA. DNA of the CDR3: TGTGCCAGCAGCCCGGTGACCGGGACCCGGGGGAGGACCGGGGAGCTGTTTTTT. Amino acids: CASSPVTGTRGRTGELFF.

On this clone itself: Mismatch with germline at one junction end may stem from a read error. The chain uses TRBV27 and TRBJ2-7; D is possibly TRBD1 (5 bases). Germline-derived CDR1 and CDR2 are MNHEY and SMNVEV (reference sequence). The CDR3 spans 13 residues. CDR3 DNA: TGTGCCAGCAGTTTCACAGGCTCCAACGAGCAGTACTTC. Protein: CASSFTGSNEQYF.

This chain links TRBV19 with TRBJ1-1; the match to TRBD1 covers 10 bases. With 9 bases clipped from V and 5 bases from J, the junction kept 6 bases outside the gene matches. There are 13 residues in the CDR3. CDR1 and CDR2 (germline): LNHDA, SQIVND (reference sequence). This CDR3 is CASQDRGRTEAFF. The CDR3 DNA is TGTGCCAGCCAGGACAGGGGGAGGACTGAAGCTTTCTTT.